This record looks at one T cell receptor (beta chain) sequence and its context. The sample carries other DNA sequences with the same CDR3. The data were taken from a study of siplizumab effects on memory and regulatory T cells. Sequenced by immunoSEQ multiplex PCR; TCRdb stores in-frame clones only, minus some. The data show approximately 84,000 clones, roughly 94% seen once. Germline V gene sequence: CDR1 MGHRA, CDR2 YSYEKL. V was clipped by 3 bases and J by 5 bases, with 7 bases between them. The CDR3 spans 12 residues. The source is a human donor in good health. The rearrangement links TRBV4-1 to TRBJ1-1, with D hard to call. Sample: CD8+ T cells sorted from blood. The CDR3 spells CASSQGRTEAFF. CDR3 coding DNA: TGCGCCAGCAGCCAGGGGAGGACTGAAGCTTTCTTT.